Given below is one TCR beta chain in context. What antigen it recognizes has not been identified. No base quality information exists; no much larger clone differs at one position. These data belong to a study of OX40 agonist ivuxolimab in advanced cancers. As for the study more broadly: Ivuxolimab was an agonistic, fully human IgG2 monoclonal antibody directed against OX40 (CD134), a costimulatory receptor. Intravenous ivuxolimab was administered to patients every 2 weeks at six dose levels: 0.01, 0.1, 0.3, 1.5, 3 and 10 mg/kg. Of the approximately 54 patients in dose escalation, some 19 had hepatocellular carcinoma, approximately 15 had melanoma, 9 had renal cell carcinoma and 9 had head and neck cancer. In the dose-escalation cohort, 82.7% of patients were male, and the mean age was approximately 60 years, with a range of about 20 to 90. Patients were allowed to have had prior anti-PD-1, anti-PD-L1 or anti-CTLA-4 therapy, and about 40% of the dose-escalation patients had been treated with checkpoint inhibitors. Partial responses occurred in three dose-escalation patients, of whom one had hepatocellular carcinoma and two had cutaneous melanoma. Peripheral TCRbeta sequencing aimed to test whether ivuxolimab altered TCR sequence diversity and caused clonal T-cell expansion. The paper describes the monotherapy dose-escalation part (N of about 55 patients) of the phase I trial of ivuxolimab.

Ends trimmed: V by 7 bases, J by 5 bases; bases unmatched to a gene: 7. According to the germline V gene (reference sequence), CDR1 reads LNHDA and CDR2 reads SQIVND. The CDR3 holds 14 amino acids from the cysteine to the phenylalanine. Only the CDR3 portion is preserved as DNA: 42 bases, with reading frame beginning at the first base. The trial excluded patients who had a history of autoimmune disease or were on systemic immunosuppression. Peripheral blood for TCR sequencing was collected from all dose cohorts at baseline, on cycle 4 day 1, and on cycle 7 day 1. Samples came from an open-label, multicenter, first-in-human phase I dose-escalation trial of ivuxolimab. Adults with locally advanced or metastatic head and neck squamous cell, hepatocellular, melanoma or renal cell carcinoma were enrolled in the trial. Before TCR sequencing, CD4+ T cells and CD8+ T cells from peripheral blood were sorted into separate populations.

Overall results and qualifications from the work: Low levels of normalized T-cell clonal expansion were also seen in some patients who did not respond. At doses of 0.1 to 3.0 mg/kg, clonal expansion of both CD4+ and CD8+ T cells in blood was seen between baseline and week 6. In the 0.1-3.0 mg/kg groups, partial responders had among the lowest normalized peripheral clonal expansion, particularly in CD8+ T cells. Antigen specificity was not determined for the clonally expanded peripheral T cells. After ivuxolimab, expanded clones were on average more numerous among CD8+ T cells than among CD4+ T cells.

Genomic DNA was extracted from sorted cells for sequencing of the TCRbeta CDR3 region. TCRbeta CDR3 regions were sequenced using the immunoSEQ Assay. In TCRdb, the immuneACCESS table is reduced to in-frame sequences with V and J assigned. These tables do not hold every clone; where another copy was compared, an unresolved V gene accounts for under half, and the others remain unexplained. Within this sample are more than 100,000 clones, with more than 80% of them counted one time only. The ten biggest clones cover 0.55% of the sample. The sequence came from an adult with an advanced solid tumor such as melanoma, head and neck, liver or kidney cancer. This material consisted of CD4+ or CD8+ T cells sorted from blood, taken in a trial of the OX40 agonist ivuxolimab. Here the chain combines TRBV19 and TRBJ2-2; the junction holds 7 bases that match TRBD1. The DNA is TGTGCCAGTATAGGGGGCTTTAGGACCGGGGAGCTGTTTTTT. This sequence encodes CASIGGFRTGELFF.